Listed below are T cell receptor beta chains from one sample, sequenced in a study of metastatic and nonmetastatic thyroid tumors. Using MiXCR, TCRdb reanalyzed the PCR reads. The table records fewer than 20,000 clones, around 14% of them present only once. The sequencing sample was made of blood. These receptors were collected from a female donor with papillary thyroid cancer or a benign thyroid nodule (not recorded which). Some clones in this sample may be carry-over from other donors' samples. CDR3s leave out the opening cysteine and the closing phenylalanine or tryptophan.

TRBJ1-6,TRBV5-1,ASSLDGNSPLH
TRBJ1-5,TRBV6-1,ASRTGPRGQPQH
TRBJ2-1,TRBV15,ATSDRGYNEQF
TRBJ1-3,TRBV19,ASSTTVSGNTIY
TRBJ1-1,TRBV6-1,ASSGIQGSATEAF
TRBJ2-1,TRBV27,ASSSPLQGGGYNEQF
TRBJ2-1,TRBV7-9,ASSWPSNEQF
TRBJ2-1,TRBV5-6,ASSPGLAGGQYNEQF
TRBJ1-2,TRBV19,ASSLRDLRSGYT
TRBJ1-4,TRBV6-6,ASSYSPDSTEKLF
TRBJ2-1,TRBV4-2,ASSRGSGTQYNEQF
TRBJ1-2,TRBV28,ASSFALGGSGYT
TRBJ1-1,TRBV5-1,ASSLRTNTEAF
TRBJ2-3,TRBV19,ASSLQAGFSADTQY
TRBJ2-1,TRBV30,AWKGSGSGEQF
TRBJ1-1,TRBV6-1,ASSRKGTEAF
TRBJ1-1,TRBV13,ASSLEGLMNTEAF
TRBJ1-1,TRBV6-1,ASSQPGQWGTEAF
TRBJ2-5,TRBV11-1,ASSTRIEKQGPKETQY
TRBJ2-7,TRBV30,AWRDRDFSYEQY
TRBJ1-2,TRBV28,ASSVGDRIYGYT
TRBJ1-3,TRBV6-1,ASSEGTTSGNTIY
TRBJ2-7,TRBV6-5,ASSWEGRTAEQY
TRBJ2-6,TRBV29-1,SARIWSRSGANVLT
TRBJ2-7,TRBV18,ASSPSGQMSSYEQY
TRBJ1-4,TRBV30,AWSVRQAGEKLF
TRBJ1-2,TRBV10-3,AISESGAQGVGGYT
TRBJ2-2,TRBV5-1,ASSSSGVGGELF
TRBJ2-1,TRBV6-2/TRBV6-3,ASRAGSYNEQF
TRBJ1-1,TRBV20-1,SATRVLGNTEAF
TRBJ1-5,TRBV28,ASSFLVGGNQPQH
TRBJ2-3,TRBV2,ASSSGQGTSTDTQY
TRBJ2-5,TRBV14,ASSQERGQETQY
TRBJ2-7,TRBV7-9,ASSLDQGSEQY
TRBJ2-7,TRBV28,ASSSTGAGVEEQY
TRBJ2-3,TRBV2,ASSEGTQY
TRBJ2-7,TRBV3-1,ASSHLGLGYEQY
TRBJ1-6,TRBV12-3/TRBV12-4,ASTRSASNSPLH
TRBJ1-5,TRBV2,ASSFGQGSNQPQH
TRBJ2-1,TRBV10-3,AISDSGLAVYNEQF
TRBJ2-5,TRBV2,ASSESGGRRVETQY
TRBJ1-5,TRBV28,ASSYRYQPQH
TRBJ1-1,TRBV2,GGAGNRGTEAF
TRBJ2-7,TRBV7-2,ASSPVGGSYEQY
TRBJ2-1,TRBV6-2/TRBV6-3,ASSYPLDGSLGSYNEQF
TRBJ1-6,TRBV12-3/TRBV12-4,ASSFGPGVNSPLH
TRBJ2-1,TRBV2,ASSEAGLNNEQF
TRBJ1-2,TRBV11-2,ASSLERDRRYGYT
TRBJ2-2,TRBV2,ASSESYGELF
TRBJ1-1,TRBV6-1,ASNHNTGWDTEAF
TRBJ1-1,TRBV12-5,ASGSHGTKNTEAF
TRBJ2-6,TRBV7-2,ASSPGGAGANVLT
TRBJ1-1,TRBV19,ASIETGRNTEAF
TRBJ1-5,TRBV6-1,ASSLNQGDNQPQH
TRBJ2-7,TRBV19,ASSTPVPSDEQY
TRBJ1-4,TRBV5-1,ASRSGATNEKLF
TRBJ2-7,TRBV11-1,ASSPKGQGDSYEQY
TRBJ1-6,TRBV20-1,SARELIAADSPLH
TRBJ2-1,TRBV11-3,ASSLVWTAKVYNEQF
TRBJ1-4,TRBV5-5,ASSFTGSEKLF